Shown below are 29 T cell receptor beta chains from a single sample sequenced in a study of OX40 agonist ivuxolimab in advanced cancers. The table came from immunoSEQ multiplex PCR; TCRdb's copy has only in-frame clones and leaves some out. The sample holds 35,000 to 50,000 clones, around nine tenths seen once. The sequencing here drew on CD4+ or CD8+ T cells sorted from blood, taken in a trial of the OX40 agonist ivuxolimab. These receptors were collected from an adult with an advanced solid tumor such as melanoma, head and neck, liver or kidney cancer.

Comments on this clone: Within the sample, other DNA sequences also encode this same CDR3. As DNA, the CDR3 is TGTGCCAGCGGAAACAGGGGAATACACACAGATACGCAGTATTTT. Amino acids: CASGNRGIHTDTQYF. V is TRBV5-6 and J is TRBJ2-3; 7 nucleotides match TRBD1. This CDR3 is built from 15 residues. From germline, CDR1 is SGHDT and CDR2 YYEEEE. V gave up 7 bases and J gave up 2 bases; unmatched junction bases: 10. Together with reference TRBV5-6 and TRBJ2-3, the CDR3 gives the full variable domain: DAGVTQSPTHLIKTRGQQVTLRCSPKSGHDTVSWYQQALGQGPQFIFQYYEEEERQRGNFPDRFSGHQFPNYSSELNVNALLLGDSALYLCASGNRGIHTDTQYFGPGTRLTVL.

The rearrangement joins TRBV5-1 to TRBJ1-5; 9 bases are shared with TRBD1. The length of the CDR3 is 14 residues. From germline, CDR1 is SGHRS and CDR2 YFSETQ. The J segment lost 4 bases and the V segment lost 4 bases, leaving 3 bases of the junction unmatched. This CDR3 reads CASSTGGINQPQHF. The DNA for the CDR3 is TGCGCCAGCAGCACAGGGGGCATAAATCAGCCCCAGCATTTT.

The chain is built from TRBV5-6 and TRBJ1-6, with a weak D call TRBD1 (5 bases). In germline, CDR1 is SGHDT, CDR2 YYEEEE. V lost 2 bases and J lost 7, with 10 bases in between. This CDR3 region has 14 residues. The CDR3 sequence is CASSFGRDNSPLHF. The CDR3 DNA is TGTGCCAGCAGCTTCGGACGGGACAATTCACCCCTCCACTTT.

The chain carries TRBV6-5 and TRBJ2-1, with 7 bases lining up with TRBD2. Germline loops: CDR1 MNHEY, CDR2 SVGAGI. V dropped 11 bases and J dropped 6; count of bases not matched to a gene: 13. This CDR3 comprises 14 residues. The CDR3 nucleotides are TGTGCCGCGGGGGTGGGCGCCAATTTCAATGAGCAGTTCTTC. The encoded protein is CAAGVGANFNEQFF.

CDR3 amino acids: CATKGGTSGNEQFF. In DNA, the CDR3 is TGTGCCACCAAGGGTGGGACTAGCGGGAATGAGCAGTTCTTC. The chain employs TRBV10-3 and TRBJ2-1; TRBD2 agrees at 12 bases. The germline gives CDR1 ENHRY, CDR2 SYGVKD. Unmatched junction bases numbered 8, after V lost 10 bases and J lost 7 bases. This CDR3 has 14 residues.

V and J are TRBV20-1 and TRBJ1-1; D is perhaps TRBD1 (5 bases). This CDR3 comprises 10 residues. Looked up from germline, CDR1 is DFQATT and CDR2 is SNEGSKA (reference sequence). V was shortened by 0 bases and J by 13 bases, with 9 bases between the two germline ends. The CDR3 sequence: CSAREGVGFF. The CDR3 DNA reads TGCAGTGCTAGAGAGGGGGTCGGTTTCTTT.

On this clone itself: The same CDR3 is also encoded by other DNA sequences in this sample. This rearrangement joins TRBV6-5 to TRBJ1-1; the D is unclear. Trimming stripped 0 bases from V and 6 bases from J, with 8 bases between. In germline, CDR1 is MNHEY, CDR2 SVGAGI. This CDR3 is built from 13 residues. CDR3 in amino acids: CASSYSPGAEAFF. CDR3 DNA: TGTGCCAGCAGTTACTCTCCGGGAGCTGAAGCTTTCTTT.

As concerns this clone: A read error is likely, as this CDR3 ends without the conserved phenylalanine or tryptophan. The CDR3 is CASSVGDYNSPLHL. DNA of the CDR3: TGTGCCAGCAGCGTAGGAGACTATAATTCACCCCTCCACCTT. The chain carries TRBV9 and TRBJ1-6; D ambiguous. The germline gives CDR1 SGDLS, CDR2 YYNGEE. The V and J ends lost 0 bases and 3 bases respectively, with 4 bases between them. This CDR3 is 14 amino acids long.

The V and J genes are TRBV18 and TRBJ2-5; maybe TRBD2 (5 bases). Per the germline V gene, CDR1 is KGHSH and CDR2 is LQKENI. The CDR3 is 14 amino acids. V lost 3 bases and J lost 2, with 10 bases in between. The CDR3: CASSPSRGQETQYF. The DNA for the CDR3 is TGTGCCAGCTCACCCTCCCGGGGACAAGAGACCCAGTACTTC.

J is TRBJ1-5 and V is TRBV2; D unclear. Trimming removed 9 bases from V and 1 base from J, with 10 bases in between. This CDR3 comprises 13 residues. Germline lookup yields CDR1 SNHLY and CDR2 FYNNEI. CDR3 bases: TGTGCCAGTCGCGGGCGGAGCAATCAGCCCCAGCATTTT. Translation gives CASRGRSNQPQHF.

The rearrangement uses TRBV5-6 and TRBJ2-1; D possibly corresponds to TRBD2 (6 bases). Germline CDR1 is SGHDT and CDR2 is YYEEEE. The V end lost 5 bases, the J end lost 4 bases, and 16 bases lay between the germline ends. The CDR3 is 15 amino acids. The CDR3 protein is CASRLEWGVYNEQFF. CDR3 sequence (DNA): TGTGCCAGCAGGCTAGAGTGGGGGGTTTACAATGAGCAGTTCTTC.

The chain recombines TRBV18 with TRBJ1-2; D is unclear. CDR3 length equals 13 residues. CDR1 is KGHSH, CDR2 LQKENI, per germline. Trimming cost V 1 base and J 4 bases, with 7 bases left between them. The CDR3 loop is CASSPQDVYGYTF. The CDR3 DNA reads as TGTGCCAGCTCACCACAGGACGTCTATGGCTACACCTTC.

The chain employs TRBV4-3 and TRBJ2-3, with 8 bases aligning to TRBD2. Germline CDR1 and CDR2: LGHNA and YSLEER. After removal of 0 bases from V and 6 bases from J, the junction contained 14 bases not matched to a gene. CDR3 length: 18 amino acids. DNA for the CDR3: TGCGCCAGCAGCCAAGAAGGTTTGAGCGGAGCGGGGGTGGATACGCAGTATTTT. Protein: CASSQEGLSGAGVDTQYF.

This rearrangement joins TRBV29-1 to TRBJ2-7, with a weak D call TRBD1 (6 bases). The CDR3 extends over 14 amino acids. Germline loops: CDR1 SQVTM, CDR2 ANQGSEA. Trimming removed 5 bases at V and 2 bases at J, with 16 bases between. CDR3 sequence reads: CSVRVGAETYEQYF. The CDR3 bases are TGCAGCGTTCGGGTGGGGGCCGAAACCTACGAGCAGTACTTC.

The chain is built from TRBV6-1 and TRBJ1-5; 7 nucleotides agree with TRBD1. Germline assignment: CDR1 MNHNS and CDR2 SASEGT. The V gene end was trimmed by 3 bases and the J gene end by 3 bases; junction bases not matched to a gene: 5. This CDR3 contains 15 residues. The CDR3 DNA reads TGTGCCAGCAGTGAGACAGGGTGGTACAATCAGCCCCAGCATTTT. Residues: CASSETGWYNQPQHF.

This clone was counted a single time. The chain employs TRBV19 and TRBJ2-5; TRBD1 agrees at 8 bases. J gave up 4 bases and V 5 bases, and 15 bases lay outside the gene matches. Germline CDR1 is LNHDA and CDR2 is SQIVND (reference sequence). The CDR3 runs to 17 residues. This CDR3 reads CASSASGGAEMRETQYF. CDR3 bases: TGTGCCAGTAGTGCGTCAGGGGGCGCGGAGATGAGAGAGACCCAGTACTTC.

CDR3 region: CAAAKEGRVVYGYTF. CDR3 nucleotide sequence: TGTGCCGCGGCCAAGGAGGGGCGCGTCGTCTATGGCTACACCTTC. The chain links TRBV6-1 to TRBJ1-2, with D possibly TRBD1 on 5 matching bases. V dropped 11 bases and J dropped 4 bases, with 23 bases sitting between them. The length of the CDR3 is 15 residues. Germline CDR1 reads MNHNS; CDR2 reads SASEGT.

The V call is TRBV5-4, the J call TRBJ2-3; 8 nucleotides line up with TRBD1. Looked up from germline, CDR1 is SGHNT and CDR2 is YYREEE (reference sequence). The junction had 6 bases not matched to a gene; V was cut back by 3 bases and J by 3 bases. The CDR3 is 15 residues long. The CDR3, as DNA: TGTGCCAGCAGCTCAAATGACAGGGGAACAGATACGCAGTATTTT. It specifies CASSSNDRGTDTQYF.

The V and J genes are TRBV2 and TRBJ2-1; the D gene could be TRBD1 or TRBD2 (5 bases each). V lost 4 bases, J lost 4 bases, and 17 bases lay in between. Germline V lookup: CDR1 SNHLY, CDR2 FYNNEI. This CDR3 region has 16 residues. The CDR3 spells CASSVPDFWGYNEQFF. The CDR3 DNA is TGTGCCAGCAGTGTCCCGGACTTCTGGGGGTACAATGAGCAGTTCTTC.

J is TRBJ2-2 and V is TRBV21-1; the tabulated D call, TRBD1, remains unverified against the DNA. TRBV21-1 is a known pseudogene. The CDR3 contains 15 residues. As DNA, the CDR3 is TGTGCCAGCAGCATCCAGGGGGGATTCACCGGGGAGCTGTTTTTT. This sequence encodes CASSIQGGFTGELFF.

The rearrangement uses TRBV13 and TRBJ1-1, with D tentatively TRBD1 (6 bases). Germline CDR1 is PRHDT and CDR2 is FYEKMQ (reference sequence). The V end lost 0 bases, the J end lost 9 bases, and 20 bases lay between the germline ends. The CDR3 extends over 16 amino acids. For the CDR3, the DNA is TGTGCCAGCAGCTTAGGGGCCGGCGGCGGAGGGGGAAAAGCTTTCTTT. Translation gives CASSLGAGGGGGKAFF.

This sequence joins TRBV5-1 and TRBJ2-1; D ambiguous. This CDR3 is 13 amino acids long. The V gene's germline CDR1 is SGHRS and CDR2 YFSETQ. The V end was cut by 6 bases, the J end by 0 bases, with 7 bases between. The chain's CDR3 is CASNLGSYNEQFF. The CDR3 DNA sequence: TGCGCCAGCAACTTAGGCTCCTACAATGAGCAGTTCTTC.

The V and J genes are TRBV15 and TRBJ1-5; D not certain. Trimming left V 0 bases short and J 5 bases short, with 2 bases between. Germline V gene sequence: CDR1 LNHNV, CDR2 YYDKDF (reference sequence). The CDR3 is made up of 12 amino acids. The CDR3 region is CATSREDQPQHF. Here the CDR3 DNA reads TGTGCCACCAGCAGAGAAGATCAGCCCCAGCATTTT.

V gene TRBV10-3 combines with J gene TRBJ2-7; D is perhaps TRBD1 or TRBD2 (6 bases each). This CDR3 contains 15 residues. Germline loops: CDR1 ENHRY, CDR2 SYGVKD. Trimming pared 8 bases from V and 3 bases from J, leaving 20 bases between. CDR3 coding DNA: TGTGCCATCGGAGGCGTGGGGGGCCTCCTCTACGAGCAGTACTTC. Translation: CAIGGVGGLLYEQYF.

The chain carries TRBV5-8 and TRBJ2-5; 8 nucleotides align to TRBD1. The CDR3 consists of 13 residues. The V gene end was trimmed by 4 bases and the J gene end by 4 bases; junction bases not matched to a gene: 3. Germline V CDR1 and CDR2: SGHTS, YDEGEE. DNA for the CDR3: TGTGCCAGCAGCCCCGACAGGGGAGAGACCCAGTACTTC. Translation: CASSPDRGETQYF.

This sequence joins TRBV19 and TRBJ1-2, with 8 bases lining up with TRBD1. CDR3 length: 14 residues. Unmatched junction bases numbered 8, after V lost 5 bases and J lost 6 bases. Germline values: CDR1 LNHDA, CDR2 SQIVND (reference sequence). CDR3 protein: CASSPSGQGNGYTF. CDR3 nucleotides: TGTGCCAGTAGTCCGTCAGGACAGGGCAATGGCTACACCTTC. Filled out from reference TRBV19 and TRBJ1-2, the complete variable domain reads DGGITQSPKYLFRKEGQNVTLSCEQNLNHDAMYWYRQDPGQGLRLIYYSQIVNDFQKGDIAEGYSVSREKKESFPLTVTSAQKNPTAFYLCASSPSGQGNGYTFGSGTRLTVV.

The CDR3 loop reads CASSGGKQVTEAFF. The CDR3, as DNA: TGTGCCAGTAGTGGGGGGAAACAAGTCACTGAAGCTTTCTTT. The rearrangement joins TRBV19 to TRBJ1-1, with D possibly TRBD1 on 5 matching bases. V lost 5 bases to trimming and J lost 4 bases, with 14 bases between them. There are 14 residues in the CDR3. The germline CDR1 and CDR2 sequences are LNHDA and SQIVND (reference sequence).

This clone was counted only a few times. The chain recombines TRBV2 with TRBJ2-5; a weak D match, TRBD2 (6 bases). CDR3 size: 14 residues. The V end was cut by 4 bases, the J end by 5 bases, with 14 bases between. Germline CDR1 SNHLY, CDR2 FYNNEI. CDR3 DNA: TGTGCCAGCAGTGTGGGAGGTGGTTGGGAGACCCAGTACTTC. Its protein is CASSVGGGWETQYF.

V is TRBV4-2 and J is TRBJ2-3; TRBD2 agrees at 7 bases. CDR1 is LGHNA, CDR2 YNFKEQ, per germline. The CDR3 is 16 amino acids. The ends lost 0 bases at V and 0 bases at J; junction bases unmatched: 3. The CDR3 region has the DNA TGTGCCAGCAGCCAAGATGGCGGGGGTAGCACAGATACGCAGTATTTT. It translates to CASSQDGGGSTDTQYF.